The 22 T cell receptor beta chains in this list originate from one sample, sequenced in a study of cytomegalovirus exposure and HLA in healthy donors. Use of 60 Vbeta and 13 Jbeta primers characterized the PCR. The method was immunoSEQ multiplex PCR; TCRdb's version includes in-frame clones alone and lacks a portion of them. This table has about 120,000 clones, 65% to 90% appearing once. Sequencing used PBMCs. These TCRs come from a man aged 25 to 40 in good health and CMV-seronegative.

This clone has only one observation. The chain joins TRBV27 to TRBJ2-2, with TRBD2 matching over 12 bases. The CDR3 has 13 residues. The V segment lost 10 bases and the J segment 7 bases; nucleotides outside the gene matches: 4. In germline, CDR1 is MNHEY, CDR2 SMNVEV (reference sequence). This chain's CDR3 is CATSGGAVGELFF. CDR3 in DNA: TGTGCCACTAGCGGGGGGGCGGTCGGGGAGCTGTTTTTT.

This clone was seen a handful of times. The chain links TRBV6-6 to TRBJ2-2; maybe TRBD2 (6 bases). The V gene lost 8 bases and the J gene lost 8 bases, with 6 bases spanning the gap. Germline V gene sequence: CDR1 MNHNY, CDR2 SVGAGI (reference sequence). CDR3 length equals 10 residues. The CDR3 loop is CASRGGELFF. DNA for the CDR3: TGTGCCAGCCGGGGGGGGGAGCTGTTTTTT.

This clone was counted a few times. The J gene is TRBJ2-1, the V gene TRBV9, with TRBD2 identical over 8 bases. Trimming took 3 bases from V and 13 from J; bases not matched to a gene: 6. CDR1 SGDLS and CDR2 YYNGEE come from the germline V gene. This CDR3 comprises 12 residues. This chain's CDR3 is CASSGARTSQFF. For the CDR3, the DNA is TGTGCCAGCAGCGGAGCCCGGACTAGCCAGTTCTTC.

This clone came up once. The genes are TRBV19 and TRBJ1-5; the D gene is possibly TRBD1 (6 bases). Trimming shortened V by 4 bases and J by 0 bases, and 10 bases separated the two germline ends. This CDR3 is built from 15 residues. The germline V gene encodes CDR1 LNHDA and CDR2 SQIVND (reference sequence). CDR3 in DNA: TGTGCCAGTAGTAGGGGGCAGTCTAGCAATCAGCCCCAGCATTTT. Its translation: CASSRGQSSNQPQHF.

V usage is TRBV9 and J usage is TRBJ2-3; perhaps TRBD1 as D (6 bases). Germline V gene sequence: CDR1 SGDLS, CDR2 YYNGEE. The CDR3 runs to 16 residues. V lost 1 base and J 0 bases, leaving 12 bases between the germline ends. DNA for the CDR3: TGTGCCAGCAGCGTACGCTTCGGACAGAGCACAGATACGCAGTATTTT. This encodes CASSVRFGQSTDTQYF. The full variable domain, in which reference TRBV9 and TRBJ2-3 provide the parts outside the CDR3, is DSGVTQTPKHLITATGQRVTLRCSPRSGDLSVYWYQQSLDQGLQFLIQYYNGEERAKGNILERFSAQQFPDLHSELNLSSLELGDSALYFCASSVRFGQSTDTQYFGPGTRLTVL.

J is TRBJ1-4 and V is TRBV28; maybe TRBD1 (5 bases). With 6 bases removed from V and 9 bases from J, the gap between germline ends came to 20 bases. The CDR3 totals 15 residues. CDR1 and CDR2 from the germline V gene are MDHEN and SYDVKM. In DNA form, the CDR3 reads TGTGCCAGCAGCGCAGGGTATCGTGAGAGAAAAAAACTGTTTTTT. Its protein product is CASSAGYRERKKLFF.

The V call is TRBV7-9, the J call TRBJ2-1; tentatively, D is TRBD1 (5 bases). The CDR3 totals 15 residues. The V and J ends lost 4 bases and 0 bases respectively, with 10 bases between them. In germline, CDR1 is SEHNR, CDR2 FQNEAQ (reference sequence). CDR3 nucleotide sequence: TGTGCCAGCAGCTCACAGGTTTTCTCCTACAATGAGCAGTTCTTC. It is translated as CASSSQVFSYNEQFF.

The chain uses TRBV9 and TRBJ2-5; 7 bases agree with TRBD1. This CDR3 has 14 amino acids. J gave up 7 bases and V 4 bases, and 10 bases lay outside the gene matches. Looked up from germline, CDR1 is SGDLS and CDR2 is YYNGEE. The CDR3 nucleotides read TGTGCCAGCAGCTTAGGGGTAGCAGGGGGGACCCAGTACTTC. Encoded protein: CASSLGVAGGTQYF.

This clone was counted only a few times. V usage is TRBV18 and J usage is TRBJ2-3, with 10 positions matching TRBD1. CDR1 is KGHSH, CDR2 LQKENI, per germline. V was pared by 4 bases and J by 2 bases, with 3 bases of the junction left unmatched. This CDR3 spans 15 amino acids. The CDR3 DNA reads as TGTGCCAGCTCACGGACAGGGGGTCCCACAGATACGCAGTATTTT. Its protein is CASSRTGGPTDTQYF.

The V call is TRBV7-9, the J call TRBJ2-5; 8 nucleotides align to TRBD2. With V trimmed by 4 bases and J by 5 bases, 9 bases remained unmatched. Germline V gives CDR1 SEHNR, CDR2 FQNEAQ (reference sequence). The CDR3 covers 15 residues. The CDR3 coding sequence is TGTGCCAGCAGCTCCGGGCTAGCGGGCAGGGAGACCCAGTACTTC. Translation: CASSSGLAGRETQYF.

This rearrangement joins TRBV28 to TRBJ1-4, with D hard to call. The CDR3 totals 16 residues. The V end was cut by 5 bases, the J end by 1 base, with 14 bases between. Germline CDR1 and CDR2: MDHEN and SYDVKM. CDR3 amino acids: CASSLPVGVTNEKLFF. CDR3 DNA: TGTGCCAGCAGTCTCCCCGTTGGAGTAACTAATGAAAAACTGTTTTTT.

The chain is built from TRBV7-9 and TRBJ2-7, with TRBD1 identical over 11 bases. V dropped 8 bases and J dropped 6; count of bases not matched to a gene: 12. This CDR3 has 15 amino acids. Per the germline V gene, CDR1 is SEHNR and CDR2 is FQNEAQ (reference sequence). CDR3 nucleotides: TGTGCCAGCCACCCGACCGGACAGGGGGCCACCGAGCAGTACTTC. This sequence encodes CASHPTGQGATEQYF.

The chain joins TRBV19 to TRBJ2-7, with a weak D call TRBD2 (6 bases). Germline CDR1 and CDR2: LNHDA and SQIVND (reference sequence). V shed 7 bases and J shed 5 bases, with 12 bases lying between them. This CDR3 region has 12 residues. This CDR3 reads CASTPGGNEQYF. The CDR3 region has the DNA TGTGCCAGTACCCCCGGGGGAAACGAGCAGTACTTC.

This chain connects TRBV19 to TRBJ2-1, with TRBD2 matching 8 bases. Trimming cost V 0 bases and J 8 bases; bases outside gene matches: 6. CDR1 and CDR2 (germline): LNHDA, SQIVND (reference sequence). The length of the CDR3 is 15 residues. Here the CDR3 DNA reads TGTGCCAGTAGTATAGATACCCGGGGGGGCCATGAGCAGTTCTTC. This translates into CASSIDTRGGHEQFF.

J is TRBJ2-2 and V is TRBV5-1; 7 nucleotides align to TRBD2. V lost 6 bases, J lost 4 bases, and 9 bases stayed unmatched. Germline V gene lookup returns CDR1 SGHRS and CDR2 YFSETQ. This CDR3 has 15 residues. The CDR3 is CASTIGRVATGELFF. The CDR3, as DNA: TGCGCCAGCACCATAGGGAGGGTGGCCACCGGGGAGCTGTTTTTT.

A remark on this clone: Relative to the germline gene, one junction end is altered; a read error may explain this. The chain employs TRBV29-1 and TRBJ2-5, with TRBD1 matching over 7 bases. CDR3 length: 11 residues. Germline V gene sequence: CDR1 SQVTM, CDR2 ANQGSEA. CDR3 residues: CSVGISGTVNF. The CDR3 DNA sequence: TGCAGCGTTGGGATTTCCGGGACAGTAAACTTC.

The J gene is TRBJ1-1, the V gene TRBV6-5, with D perhaps TRBD1 (6 bases). Trimming removed 2 bases from V and 3 bases from J, with 7 bases in between. CDR1 and CDR2 (germline): MNHEY, SVGAGI. The CDR3 runs 13 residues. CDR3 nucleotide sequence: TGTGCCAGCAGTTACGGGGGCTACACTGAAGCTTTCTTT. This codes for CASSYGGYTEAFF.

The chain uses TRBV5-1 and TRBJ2-3, with D tentatively TRBD1 (6 bases). The CDR3 sequence is 13 residues long. Germline V gene data show CDR1 as SGHRS and CDR2 as YFSETQ. V lost 3 bases and J lost 3, with 8 bases in between. This CDR3 is CASSSGQTDTQYF. The DNA of the CDR3 is TGCGCCAGCAGCTCCGGACAGACAGATACGCAGTATTTT.

The J gene is TRBJ2-7, the V gene TRBV9, with TRBD2 matching over 14 bases. Germline V lookup: CDR1 SGDLS, CDR2 YYNGEE. This CDR3 has 16 amino acids. V was clipped by 4 bases and J by 6 bases; unmatched bases: 9. The CDR3 loop is CASSPRRLAGGLEQYF. The CDR3 DNA follows: TGTGCCAGCAGCCCTCGAAGACTAGCGGGGGGGCTCGAGCAGTACTTC.

The V and J genes are TRBV13 and TRBJ1-2; the D is unclear. Germline V gene sequence: CDR1 PRHDT, CDR2 FYEKMQ (reference sequence). V lost 6 bases and J lost 0, with 8 bases in between. The CDR3 runs to 13 residues. The CDR3 here is CASSSTANYGYTF. CDR3 DNA: TGTGCCAGCAGTTCTACAGCTAACTATGGCTACACCTTC.

This clone occurred once. V and J are TRBV6-5 and TRBJ2-6, with 9 nucleotides matching TRBD1. V lost 5 bases and J lost 4; bases outside the gene matches: 3. The CDR3 has 15 amino acids. Germline V gene lookup returns CDR1 MNHEY and CDR2 SVGAGI. This chain's CDR3 is CASSRDRGGANVLTF. CDR3 DNA: TGTGCCAGCAGTAGAGACAGGGGGGGGGCCAACGTCCTGACTTTC.

This chain uses TRBV6-1 with TRBJ1-4, with D tentatively TRBD1 (5 bases). This CDR3 contains 13 residues. Germline V gene sequence: CDR1 MNHNS, CDR2 SASEGT. The V end lost 8 bases, the J end lost 0 bases, and 7 bases lay between the germline ends. For the CDR3, the DNA is TGTGCCAGCTCAGGGTCAACTAATGAAAAACTGTTTTTT. Residues: CASSGSTNEKLFF.